This T cell receptor (beta chain) was sequenced for a study of beta chain features in type 1 diabetes. Across the study: The patients were much like the healthy donors in age, gender and cell yields.

The V and J ends lost 4 bases and 10 bases, in that order; junction bases with no gene match: 5. The CDR3 contains 13 residues. Germline loops: CDR1 SGHNT, CDR2 YYREEE (reference sequence). Every bit of the isolated RNA underwent reverse transcription, so sequencing read expressed TCRB transcripts. The protocol was immunoSEQ multiplex PCR, while the TCRdb copy is restricted to in-frame clones and leaves out a portion. The sample consists of about 350,000 clones, around 20% of them appearing once. This clone has a handful of counts. This sequence was found in a young woman in good health. The chain is built from TRBV5-4 and TRBJ2-1; 10 nucleotides line up with TRBD2. Sample: naive CD4+ T cells from blood. The CDR3 nucleotides read TGTGCCAGCAGCACCGGGACTAGCGTCGAGCAGTTCTTC. Amino acid sequence: CASSTGTSVEQFF.